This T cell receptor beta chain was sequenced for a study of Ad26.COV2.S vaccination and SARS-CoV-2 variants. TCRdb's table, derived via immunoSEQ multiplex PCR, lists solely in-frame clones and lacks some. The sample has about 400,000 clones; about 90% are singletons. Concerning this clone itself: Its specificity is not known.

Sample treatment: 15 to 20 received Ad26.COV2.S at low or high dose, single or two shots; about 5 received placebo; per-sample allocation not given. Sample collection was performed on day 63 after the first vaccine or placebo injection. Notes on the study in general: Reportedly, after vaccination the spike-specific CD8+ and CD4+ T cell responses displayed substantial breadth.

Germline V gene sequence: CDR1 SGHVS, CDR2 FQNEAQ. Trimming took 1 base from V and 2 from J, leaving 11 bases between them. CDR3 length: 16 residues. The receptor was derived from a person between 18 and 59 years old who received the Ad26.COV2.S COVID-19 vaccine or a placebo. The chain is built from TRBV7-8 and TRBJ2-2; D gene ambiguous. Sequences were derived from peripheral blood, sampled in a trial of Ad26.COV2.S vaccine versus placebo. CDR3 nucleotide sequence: TGTGCCAGCAGCTTAGAGTTTAGGATTAACACCGGGGAGCTGTTTTTT. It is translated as CASSLEFRINTGELFF.